Shown below are 23 T cell receptor beta chains from a single sample sequenced in a study of OX40 agonist ivuxolimab in advanced cancers. Profiled with immunoSEQ multiplex PCR; TCRdb holds only in-frame clones, not every one. Of about 82,000 clones listed, just over 85% are singletons. This sample comprised CD4+ or CD8+ T cells sorted from blood, obtained in a trial of the OX40 agonist ivuxolimab. The origin of the receptors is an adult with an advanced solid tumor such as melanoma, head and neck, liver or kidney cancer.

The J gene is TRBJ1-5, the V gene TRBV19; D unclear. Trimming took off 3 bases at V and 0 bases at J, with 12 bases between the two ends. The germline V gene has CDR1 LNHDA and CDR2 SQIVND (reference sequence). The CDR3 length is 16 residues. As DNA, the CDR3 is TGTGCCAGTAGTATTGGTAGGTATTATAGCAATCAGCCCCAGCATTTT. Encoded protein: CASSIGRYYSNQPQHF.

The rearrangement links TRBV6-4 to TRBJ2-3; 8 nucleotides line up with TRBD2. The V gene end was trimmed by 5 bases and the J gene end by 3 bases; junction bases not matched to a gene: 7. Looked up from germline, CDR1 is MRHNA and CDR2 is SNTAGT. The length of the CDR3 is 15 residues. The CDR3 bases are TGTGCCAGCAGTCATAGCGGGGAAATAACAGATACGCAGTATTTT. This sequence encodes CASSHSGEITDTQYF.

The genes are TRBV28 and TRBJ2-3, with TRBD2 matching 10 bases. The V gene end was trimmed by 7 bases and the J gene end by 0 bases; junction bases not matched to a gene: 7. CDR3 length equals 16 residues. Germline CDR1 and CDR2: MDHEN and SYDVKM. The CDR3 DNA is TGTGCCAGCAAACCGGGACTAGCGAAAAGCACAGATACGCAGTATTTT. Amino acid sequence: CASKPGLAKSTDTQYF.

The CDR3 here is CASLSQVAGGRTGELFF. CDR3 nucleotide sequence: TGTGCCAGTCTATCCCAAGTAGCGGGAGGCCGCACCGGGGAGCTGTTTTTT. The rearrangement joins TRBV19 to TRBJ2-2; 10 bases are a match to TRBD2. The ends lost 8 bases at V and 4 bases at J; junction bases unmatched: 13. CDR1 is LNHDA and CDR2 is SQIVND in the germline V gene (reference sequence). CDR3 size: 17 residues.

The V and J genes are TRBV6-5 and TRBJ2-3; D remains unclear. V lost 3 bases and J lost 0, with 4 bases in between. The germline V gene encodes CDR1 MNHEY and CDR2 SVGAGI. CDR3 length equals 13 residues. The CDR3 coding sequence is TGTGCCAGCAGTTATGACAGCACAGATACGCAGTATTTT. Translation: CASSYDSTDTQYF.

The V and J genes are TRBV28 and TRBJ1-2; D is perhaps TRBD1 (5 bases). V lost 6 bases and J 6 bases, leaving 23 bases between the germline ends. Germline V CDR1 and CDR2: MDHEN, SYDVKM. The CDR3 sequence is 16 residues long. The chain's CDR3 is CASSLSGQGDRNGYTF. The DNA for the CDR3 is TGTGCCAGCAGCCTCTCGGGCCAGGGAGATAGGAATGGCTACACCTTC.

This chain links TRBV28 with TRBJ1-5, with D unclear. V was pared by 6 bases and J by 5 bases, with 8 bases between. In germline, CDR1 is MDHEN, CDR2 SYDVKM. CDR3 length: 12 amino acids. In DNA form, the CDR3 reads TGTGCCAGCAGACTCCGAGATCAGCCCCAGCATTTT. It is translated as CASRLRDQPQHF.

The rearrangement uses TRBV9 and TRBJ2-1; TRBD2 agrees at 12 bases. The CDR3 is 15 residues long. Germline CDR1 and CDR2: SGDLS and YYNGEE. J lost 7 bases, V lost 3 bases, and 5 bases had no gene match. CDR3 amino acids: CASSALAGGHNEQFF. DNA for the CDR3: TGTGCCAGCAGCGCACTAGCGGGAGGACATAATGAGCAGTTCTTC.

This clone was picked up one time. The chain uses TRBV7-9 and TRBJ2-7; D possibly corresponds to TRBD1 (6 bases). V lost 7 bases and J lost 4, with 20 bases in between. The CDR3 spans 15 residues. Germline V CDR1 and CDR2: SEHNR, FQNEAQ (reference sequence). The CDR3 region is CASIRGQGLQYEQYF. The CDR3 DNA follows: TGTGCCAGCATTCGAGGGCAGGGGCTCCAGTACGAGCAGTACTTC.

Notes on this clone: Sequence at one end of the junction differs from germline and may be a read error. The chain links TRBV6-5 to TRBJ1-1; D is unresolved. Germline CDR1 reads MNHEY; CDR2 reads SVGAGI. The CDR3 has 12 residues. CDR3 loop: CASSYSAGEAFF. The DNA for the CDR3 is TGTGCCAGCAGCTACTCGGCGGGAGAAGCTTTCTTT.

The J gene is TRBJ1-1, the V gene TRBV20-1; D remains unclear. The CDR3 is 10 residues long. V was trimmed by 2 bases and J by 8 bases, leaving 6 bases between them. From germline, CDR1 is DFQATT and CDR2 SNEGSKA (reference sequence). The chain's CDR3 is CSARRTEAFF. CDR3 in DNA: TGCAGTGCTAGACGCACCGAAGCTTTCTTT.

The rearrangement joins TRBV28 to TRBJ1-1, with D uncertain. Germline V gene lookup returns CDR1 MDHEN and CDR2 SYDVKM. The CDR3 consists of 12 residues. Trimming shortened V by 4 bases and J by 4 bases, and 7 bases separated the two germline ends. The CDR3, as DNA: TGTGCCAGCAGTTGGGGAGGCACTGAAGCTTTCTTT. The encoded protein is CASSWGGTEAFF.

This sequence joins TRBV2 and TRBJ2-3, with D hard to call. The V gene lost 6 bases and the J gene lost 5 bases, with 9 bases spanning the gap. Germline V gene sequence: CDR1 SNHLY, CDR2 FYNNEI. The CDR3 is 12 residues long. The CDR3 reads CASRYGGDTQYF. CDR3 nucleotide sequence: TGTGCCAGCAGATACGGCGGAGATACGCAGTATTTT. Based on the CDR3 plus reference TRBV2 and TRBJ2-3, the full variable domain is EPEVTQTPSHQVTQMGQEVILRCVPISNHLYFYWYRQILGQKVEFLVSFYNNEISEKSEIFDDQFSVERPDGSNFTLKIRSTKLEDSAMYFCASRYGGDTQYFGPGTRLTVL.

The chain carries TRBV28 and TRBJ2-7; 9 bases are shared with TRBD2. Germline CDR1 reads MDHEN; CDR2 reads SYDVKM. V was clipped by 7 bases and J by 4 bases; unmatched bases: 11. The CDR3 contains 15 residues. CDR3: CASTPSGKVVYEQYF. The CDR3 nucleotides are TGTGCCAGCACCCCTAGCGGGAAAGTAGTTTACGAGCAGTACTTC.

This clone was counted a few times. The chain joins TRBV4-3 to TRBJ2-2, with D hard to call. Trimming shortened V by 1 base and J by 4 bases, and 4 bases separated the two germline ends. Germline values: CDR1 LGHNA, CDR2 YSLEER. CDR3 length: 13 amino acids. DNA for the CDR3: TGCGCCAGCAGCCAAGTATTCACCGGGGAGCTGTTTTTT. Its translation: CASSQVFTGELFF.

This rearrangement joins TRBV28 to TRBJ2-1; D may correspond to TRBD1 or TRBD2 (5 bases each). The CDR3 is 15 residues long. Per germline, CDR1 MDHEN and CDR2 SYDVKM. V was shortened by 5 bases and J by 3 bases, with 14 bases between the two germline ends. This CDR3 is CASSPGTLDYNEQFF. CDR3 DNA sequence: TGTGCCAGCAGTCCCGGGACCCTAGACTACAATGAGCAGTTCTTC.

The rearrangement links TRBV28 to TRBJ2-7; TRBD2 matches at 7 bases. The length of the CDR3 is 15 residues. J gave up 0 bases and V 6 bases, and 8 bases lay outside the gene matches. Germline loops: CDR1 MDHEN, CDR2 SYDVKM. Here the CDR3 reads CASSLVGGSSYEQYF. CDR3 in DNA: TGTGCCAGCAGCCTCGTGGGCGGGAGCTCCTACGAGCAGTACTTC. Variable domain in full (rest from reference TRBV28 and TRBJ2-7): DVKVTQSSRYLVKRTGEKVFLECVQDMDHENMFWYRQDPGLGLRLIYFSYDVKMKEKGDIPEGYSVSREKKERFSLILESASTNQTSMYLCASSLVGGSSYEQYFGPGTRLTVT.

This chain links TRBV7-2 with TRBJ1-2; TRBD1 matches 8 bases. Germline V gives CDR1 SGHTA, CDR2 FQGNSA. The CDR3 consists of 12 residues. Trimming took 5 bases from V and 7 from J; bases not matched to a gene: 3. CDR3 in amino acids: CASSRQGSGYTF. CDR3 bases: TGTGCCAGCAGCCGACAGGGGTCTGGCTACACCTTC. The full variable domain, its missing parts supplied by reference TRBV7-2 and TRBJ1-2, is GAGVSQSPSNKVTEKGKDVELRCDPISGHTALYWYRQSLGQGLEFLIYFQGNSAPDKSGLPSDRFSAERTGGSVSTLTIQRTQQEDSAVYLCASSRQGSGYTFGSGTRLTVV.

This chain connects TRBV5-6 to TRBJ2-1; 8 nucleotides line up with TRBD2. This CDR3 is built from 14 residues. The germline V gene has CDR1 SGHDT and CDR2 YYEEEE. With V trimmed by 7 bases and J by 7 bases, 10 bases remained unmatched. CDR3 loop: CASGDSGSFNEQFF. CDR3 sequence (DNA): TGTGCCAGCGGCGACAGCGGGAGTTTTAATGAGCAGTTCTTC.

The chain is built from TRBV9 and TRBJ2-1; no clear D. The CDR3 contains 15 residues. V lost 0 bases and J lost 0, with 7 bases in between. Germline CDR1 reads SGDLS; CDR2 reads YYNGEE. CDR3: CASSVDHASYNEQFF. DNA of the CDR3: TGTGCCAGCAGCGTAGACCACGCCTCCTACAATGAGCAGTTCTTC.

The rearrangement joins TRBV28 to TRBJ2-7, with 7 positions matching TRBD1. The CDR3 has 14 residues. Trimming at V came to 5 bases and at J to 3 bases, leaving 7 bases not matched to a gene. The germline gives CDR1 MDHEN, CDR2 SYDVKM. CDR3 coding DNA: TGTGCCAGCAGTCCTACAGGGGAAGACTACGAGCAGTACTTC. The encoded protein is CASSPTGEDYEQYF.

This CDR3 reads CASSFRAGEGETQYF. The CDR3 DNA sequence: TGTGCCAGCAGTTTTAGGGCGGGAGAGGGAGAGACCCAGTACTTC. The chain uses TRBV27 and TRBJ2-5, with 7 bases aligning to TRBD2. This CDR3 has 15 amino acids. Trimming removed 3 bases from V and 4 bases from J; junction bases left unmatched: 8. CDR1 is MNHEY and CDR2 is SMNVEV in the germline V gene (reference sequence).

The rearrangement uses TRBV7-8 and TRBJ2-2; no clear D. This CDR3 has 17 amino acids. V was pared by 1 base and J by 4 bases, with 16 bases between. CDR1 and CDR2 from the germline V gene are SGHVS and FQNEAQ. Here the CDR3 reads CASSLVSMGSGTGELFF. The CDR3 DNA reads TGTGCCAGCAGCTTAGTTTCTATGGGGTCGGGCACCGGGGAGCTGTTTTTT.